These 25 T cell receptor beta chains share one sample of origin, sequenced in a study of Ad26.COV2.S vaccination and SARS-CoV-2 variants. The data were produced by immunoSEQ multiplex PCR, yet TCRdb's version contains in-frame clones alone and is incomplete. The table includes approximately 420,000 clones, roughly nine tenths detected once. Treatment specified: 19 received Ad26.COV2.S at low or high dose, single or two shots; about 5 received placebo; per-sample allocation not given. Samples analyzed were those drawn on day 63 after the first vaccine or placebo injection. The specimen comprised peripheral blood, sampled in a trial of Ad26.COV2.S vaccine versus placebo. These TCRs come from a person aged 18-65 years who received the Ad26.COV2.S COVID-19 vaccine or a placebo.

The rearrangement links TRBV5-1 to TRBJ1-1, with D perhaps TRBD1 (5 bases). The germline gives CDR1 SGHRS, CDR2 YFSETQ. V was shortened by 1 base and J by 0 bases, with 7 bases between the two germline ends. This CDR3 comprises 14 residues. The CDR3 here is CASSLSGMNTEAFF. For the CDR3, the DNA is TGCGCCAGCAGCTTGTCAGGGATGAACACTGAAGCTTTCTTT. The full variable domain, rest sourced from reference TRBV5-1 and TRBJ1-1, is KAGVTQTPRYLIKTRGQQVTLSCSPISGHRSVSWYQQTPGQGLQFLFEYFSETQRNKGNFPGRFSGRQFSNSRSEMNVSTLELGDSALYLCASSLSGMNTEAFFGQGTRLTVV.

The gene calls are TRBV19 and TRBJ2-3, with TRBD2 identical over 8 bases. V shed 2 bases and J 4 bases; nucleotides not matched to a gene: 5. The CDR3 sequence is 15 residues long. CDR1 is LNHDA, CDR2 SQIVND, per germline (reference sequence). As DNA, the CDR3 is TGTGCCAGTAGTATAACTAGCGGTTCGGCAGATACGCAGTATTTT. As protein: CASSITSGSADTQYF. Filled out from reference TRBV19 and TRBJ2-3, the complete variable domain reads DGGITQSPKYLFRKEGQNVTLSCEQNLNHDAMYWYRQDPGQGLRLIYYSQIVNDFQKGDIAEGYSVSREKKESFPLTVTSAQKNPTAFYLCASSITSGSADTQYFGPGTRLTVL.

On this clone: One end of the junction varies from germline; a read error may be responsible. The genes are TRBV7-7 and TRBJ1-1, with a tentative D call TRBD1 (6 bases). CDR3 size: 14 residues. Looked up from germline, CDR1 is SSHAT and CDR2 is FNYEAQ (reference sequence). CDR3 in amino acids: CASSFHWGGPEAFF. The CDR3 bases are TGTGCTAGCAGCTTCCACTGGGGGGGCCCTGAAGCTTTCTTT.

This sequence joins TRBV12-3 or TRBV12-4 and TRBJ1-4; D remains unclear. Trimming stripped 3 bases from V and 7 bases from J, with 3 bases between. The CDR3 loop spans 11 amino acids. CDR3 sequence (DNA): TGTGCCAGCAGTTTGGGTGAAAAACTGTTTTTT. This gives the protein CASSLGEKLFF.

The CDR3 sequence is CASSQTGNTEAFF. In DNA form, the CDR3 reads TGCGCCAGCAGCCAGACAGGGAACACTGAAGCTTTCTTT. The rearrangement joins TRBV4-1 to TRBJ1-1; possibly TRBD1 for D (6 bases). V lost 3 bases, J lost 1 base, and 6 bases lay in between. The CDR3 is made up of 13 amino acids. Germline V gene sequence: CDR1 MGHRA, CDR2 YSYEKL.

The gene calls are TRBV6-5 and TRBJ2-7; possibly TRBD1 for D (6 bases). CDR1 and CDR2 (germline): MNHEY, SVGAGI. V was clipped by 11 bases and J by 0 bases, with 14 bases between them. CDR3 size: 13 residues. The CDR3, as DNA: TGTGCCGGGAGCCCGGACAGCTCCTACGAGCAGTACTTC. Residues: CAGSPDSSYEQYF.

The genes are TRBV4-1 and TRBJ1-4; unclear D gene. The V and J ends lost 3 bases and 5 bases respectively, with 10 bases between them. Germline V gene lookup returns CDR1 MGHRA and CDR2 YSYEKL. The CDR3 length is 14 residues. The CDR3 nucleotides read TGCGCCAGCAGCCACTATAGTAGGAATGAAAAACTGTTTTTT. It codes for CASSHYSRNEKLFF.

The rearrangement uses TRBV5-1 and TRBJ1-4; D not resolved. The CDR3 has 15 amino acids. V was trimmed by 1 base and J by 4 bases, leaving 11 bases between them. CDR1 and CDR2 (germline): SGHRS, YFSETQ. CDR3 DNA: TGCGCCAGCAGCTTGAATCCAGGCCTTAATGAAAAACTGTTTTTT. It translates to CASSLNPGLNEKLFF.

The chain joins TRBV29-1 to TRBJ2-7, with D maybe TRBD2 (5 bases). V gave up 7 bases and J gave up 6 bases, with 22 bases separating them. The length of the CDR3 is 14 residues. Germline lookup yields CDR1 SQVTM and CDR2 ANQGSEA. In DNA form, the CDR3 reads TGCAGCGCCGGAGAGGGAGAGGCCGGATCCGAGCAGTACTTC. This gives the protein CSAGEGEAGSEQYF.

This chain joins TRBV9 and TRBJ2-7; 13 nucleotides match TRBD2. The junction had 2 bases not matched to a gene; V was cut back by 4 bases and J by 4 bases. Germline CDR1 and CDR2: SGDLS and YYNGEE. The CDR3 is 14 residues long. CDR3 DNA: TGTGCCAGCAGCAGACTAGCGGGGGGTTACGAGCAGTACTTC. Translated: CASSRLAGGYEQYF.

The chain recombines TRBV5-4 with TRBJ2-7; 8 bases fit TRBD1. CDR1 SGHNT and CDR2 YYREEE come from the germline V gene (reference sequence). V shed 0 bases, J shed 5 bases, and the junction held 7 bases outside the gene matches. The CDR3 has 15 amino acids. In DNA, the CDR3 is TGTGCCAGCAGCTTGGATACAGGGGGGAACCACGAGCAGTACTTC. This codes for CASSLDTGGNHEQYF. Full variable domain (rest looked up from reference TRBV5-4 and TRBJ2-7): ETGVTQSPTHLIKTRGQQVTLRCSSQSGHNTVSWYQQALGQGPQFIFQYYREEENGRGNFPPRFSGLQFPNYSSELNVNALELDDSALYLCASSLDTGGNHEQYFGPGTRLTVT.

The chain is built from TRBV14 and TRBJ1-2; no reliable D call. Germline V gene lookup returns CDR1 SGHDN and CDR2 FVKESK. The CDR3 has 13 residues. V was cut by 8 bases and J by 3 bases, with 13 bases left in between. The CDR3 region has the DNA TGTGCCAGCGCCGAGCCAGGCTACTATGGCTACACCTTC. Translation: CASAEPGYYGYTF.

CDR3 nucleotide sequence: TGTGCCAGCAGCTCGAGGACAGGGTCTCTCTACGAGCAGTACTTC. It is translated as CASSSRTGSLYEQYF. This rearrangement joins TRBV13 to TRBJ2-7; 8 nucleotides agree with TRBD1. The V and J ends lost 4 bases and 3 bases, in that order; junction bases with no gene match: 8. The CDR3 is 15 residues long. Per germline, CDR1 PRHDT and CDR2 FYEKMQ (reference sequence). The full variable domain, in which reference TRBV13 and TRBJ2-7 provide the parts outside the CDR3, is AAGVIQSPRHLIKEKRETATLKCYPIPRHDTVYWYQQGPGQDPQFLISFYEKMQSDKGSIPDRFSAQQFSDYHSELNMSSLELGDSALYFCASSSRTGSLYEQYFGPGTRLTVT.

The rearrangement joins TRBV27 to TRBJ1-1; D call uncertain. The CDR3 sequence is 15 residues long. Trimming cost V 5 bases and J 2 bases, with 15 bases left between them. Per germline, CDR1 MNHEY and CDR2 SMNVEV (reference sequence). The CDR3 bases are TGTGCCAGCAGTCCCCAATCGGAGGGTAACACTGAAGCTTTCTTT. This encodes CASSPQSEGNTEAFF.

This rearrangement joins TRBV29-1 to TRBJ2-6, with 7 bases lining up with TRBD1. The V and J ends lost 3 bases and 2 bases, in that order; junction bases with no gene match: 4. Looked up from germline, CDR1 is SQVTM and CDR2 is ANQGSEA. This CDR3 is built from 15 residues. The CDR3 sequence is CSVDNGTAGANVLTF. CDR3 bases: TGCAGCGTTGATAATGGGACAGCTGGGGCCAACGTCCTGACTTTC.

This chain links TRBV7-2 with TRBJ2-3; tentatively, D is TRBD2 (5 bases). Germline CDR1 and CDR2: SGHTA and FQGNSA. V dropped 4 bases and J dropped 4 bases, with 9 bases sitting between them. CDR3 length equals 13 residues. The CDR3 loop is CASSSELADTQYF. The CDR3 coding sequence is TGTGCCAGCAGCTCGGAACTAGCAGATACGCAGTATTTT. The full variable domain, rest sourced from reference TRBV7-2 and TRBJ2-3, is GAGVSQSPSNKVTEKGKDVELRCDPISGHTALYWYRQSLGQGLEFLIYFQGNSAPDKSGLPSDRFSAERTGGSVSTLTIQRTQQEDSAVYLCASSSELADTQYFGPGTRLTVL.

V and J are TRBV7-6 and TRBJ1-2; D call uncertain. The CDR3 sequence is 14 residues long. Looked up from germline, CDR1 is SGHVS and CDR2 is FNYEAQ. Trimming stripped 1 base from V and 4 bases from J, with 10 bases between. CDR3 amino acids: CASSLGQFAYGYTF. The CDR3 nucleotides are TGTGCCAGCAGCTTAGGTCAATTCGCCTATGGCTACACCTTC.

On this clone itself: One end of the junction varies from germline; a read error may be responsible. The chain combines TRBV11-2 with TRBJ2-7; the D is unclear. CDR1 and CDR2 (germline): SGHAT, FQNNGV. The CDR3 has 14 residues. CDR3 residues: CASRLAPSSYEQYF. The CDR3 nucleotides are TGTGCCAGCAGATTAGCTCCCAGCTCCTACGAGCAGTACTTC.

The chain combines TRBV4-1 with TRBJ2-7; D may be TRBD1 (6 bases). This CDR3 has 18 residues. Trimming shortened V by 0 bases and J by 0 bases, and 18 bases separated the two germline ends. CDR1 and CDR2 (germline): MGHRA, YSYEKL. The CDR3 here is CASSQEVSGTLSSYEQYF. The CDR3 DNA sequence: TGCGCCAGCAGCCAAGAGGTTAGTGGGACACTCTCCTCCTACGAGCAGTACTTC.

The V and J genes are TRBV5-1 and TRBJ2-5; 14 bases agree with TRBD2. This CDR3 is built from 18 residues. The V gene end was trimmed by 0 bases and the J gene end by 2 bases; junction bases not matched to a gene: 6. Germline V CDR1 and CDR2: SGHRS, YFSETQ. For the CDR3, the DNA is TGCGCCAGCAGCTTGGCCGGGACTAGCGGGGGACTTCAAGAGACCCAGTACTTC. Residues: CASSLAGTSGGLQETQYF.

The rearrangement links TRBV7-9 to TRBJ1-3; D is undetermined. The V end lost 0 bases, the J end lost 0 bases, and 3 bases lay between the germline ends. The CDR3 runs 14 residues. The germline V gene has CDR1 SEHNR and CDR2 FQNEAQ (reference sequence). The CDR3 coding sequence is TGTGCCAGCAGCTTAGCAAGCTCTGGAAACACCATATATTTT. This translates into CASSLASSGNTIYF. The full variable domain, with the rest looked up from reference TRBV7-9 and TRBJ1-3, is DTGVSQNPRHKITKRGQNVTFRCDPISEHNRLYWYRQTLGQGPEFLTYFQNEAQLEKSRLLSDRFSAERPKGSFSTLEIQRTEQGDSAMYLCASSLASSGNTIYFGEGSWLTVV.

Written as DNA, the CDR3 is TGCGCCAGCAGCTCTGAAGGCTACGGCTACAATGAGCAGTTCTTC. Encoded protein: CASSSEGYGYNEQFF. The gene calls are TRBV5-1 and TRBJ2-1, with D hard to call. The germline CDR1 and CDR2 sequences are SGHRS and YFSETQ. CDR3 length: 15 residues. The germline V and J ends were trimmed by 3 bases and 3 bases, with 13 bases remaining between them.

In its sample, this clone was seen a few times. The chain uses TRBV7-9 and TRBJ2-1; a weak D match, TRBD2 (7 bases). This CDR3 comprises 14 residues. V lost 5 bases to trimming and J lost 7 bases, with 15 bases between them. Germline CDR1 SEHNR, CDR2 FQNEAQ (reference sequence). This CDR3 reads CASSPEGGVNEQFF. Written as DNA, the CDR3 is TGTGCCAGCAGCCCCGAGGGGGGGGTGAATGAGCAGTTCTTC.

This chain connects TRBV7-2 to TRBJ1-1, with D possibly TRBD1 on 6 matching bases. Per germline, CDR1 SGHTA and CDR2 FQGNSA. The CDR3 extends over 16 amino acids. Trimming shortened V by 1 base and J by 0 bases, and 12 bases separated the two germline ends. The CDR3 bases are TGTGCCAGCAGCTTAGAACAGGGTATCATGAACACTGAAGCTTTCTTT. Translation: CASSLEQGIMNTEAFF.

V and J are TRBV5-1 and TRBJ2-7; 12 bases match TRBD2. From germline, CDR1 is SGHRS and CDR2 YFSETQ. The junction had 10 bases not matched to a gene; V was cut back by 4 bases and J by 5 bases. The CDR3 totals 16 residues. The CDR3 sequence is CASSPGPSGGANEQYF. The CDR3 bases are TGCGCCAGCAGCCCTGGCCCTAGCGGGGGGGCAAACGAGCAGTACTTC.